This TCR beta chain was identified in a study of blood T cell repertoires in COVID-19. The wider study: Specimens from acute and convalescent COVID-19 originated in the United States, Italy and Spain. T cells, B-cell-depleted T cells, or PBMCs provided the cDNA or gDNA that served as material.

Authors' processing steps: The assay estimated nucleated cells by amplifying reference gene primers. Profiling relied on immunoSEQ multiplex PCR, and the TCRdb table lists in-frame clones only, not all of them. V, J and clone size were drawn from that table, and D and trimming were deduced from the DNA. The table records under 250,000 clones, about 83% of them present only once. Per the germline V gene, CDR1 is SGHAT and CDR2 is FQNNGV. The CDR3 sequence is 16 residues long. The germline V and J ends were trimmed by 5 bases and 0 bases, with 15 bases remaining between them. This TCR derives from a woman aged 45-65 years with acute or convalescent COVID-19. Input material: peripheral blood. This chain connects TRBV11-2 to TRBJ2-3; D possibly corresponds to TRBD1 (6 bases). The CDR3 nucleotides are TGTGCCAGCAGCCCAGGGGTCAGTTATAGCACAGATACGCAGTATTTT. It encodes CASSPGVSYSTDTQYF.